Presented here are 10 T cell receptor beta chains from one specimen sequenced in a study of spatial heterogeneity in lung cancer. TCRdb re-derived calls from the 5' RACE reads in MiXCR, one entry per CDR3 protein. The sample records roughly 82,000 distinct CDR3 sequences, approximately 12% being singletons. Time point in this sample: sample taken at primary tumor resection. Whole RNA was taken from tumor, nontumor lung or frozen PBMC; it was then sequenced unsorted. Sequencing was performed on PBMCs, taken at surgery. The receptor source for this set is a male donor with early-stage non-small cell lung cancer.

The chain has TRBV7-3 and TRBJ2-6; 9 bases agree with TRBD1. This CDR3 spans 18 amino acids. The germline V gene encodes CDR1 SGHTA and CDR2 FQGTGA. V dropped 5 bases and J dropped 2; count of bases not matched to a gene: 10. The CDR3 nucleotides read TGTGCCAGCAGCATCAACGCCGGGACAGGGCCTGGGGCCAACGTCCTGACTTTC. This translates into CASSINAGTGPGANVLTF.

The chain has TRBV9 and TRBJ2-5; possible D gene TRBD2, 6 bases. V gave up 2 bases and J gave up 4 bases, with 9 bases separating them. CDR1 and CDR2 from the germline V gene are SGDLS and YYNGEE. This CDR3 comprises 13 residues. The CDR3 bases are TGTGCCAGCAGCGTTAGCGGAGGAGAGACCCAGTACTTC. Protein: CASSVSGGETQYF.

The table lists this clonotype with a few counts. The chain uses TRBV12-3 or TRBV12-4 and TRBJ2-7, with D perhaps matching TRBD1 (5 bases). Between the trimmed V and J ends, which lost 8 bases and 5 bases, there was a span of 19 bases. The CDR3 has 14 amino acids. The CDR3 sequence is CASSPDGLQDEQYF. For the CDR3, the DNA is TGTGCCAGCTCTCCGGACGGTCTACAGGACGAGCAGTACTTC.

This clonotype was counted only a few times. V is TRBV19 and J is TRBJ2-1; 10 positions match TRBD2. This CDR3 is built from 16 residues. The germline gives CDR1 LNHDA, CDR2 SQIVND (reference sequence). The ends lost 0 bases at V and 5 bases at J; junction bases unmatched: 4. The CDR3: CASSIDQLAGHNEQFF. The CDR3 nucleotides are TGTGCCAGTAGTATAGATCAACTAGCGGGGCACAATGAGCAGTTCTTC.

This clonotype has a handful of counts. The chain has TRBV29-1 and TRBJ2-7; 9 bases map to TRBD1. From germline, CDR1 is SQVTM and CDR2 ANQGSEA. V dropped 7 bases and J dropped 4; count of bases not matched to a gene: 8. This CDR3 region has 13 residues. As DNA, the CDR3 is TGCAGCGCCCGGGACAGGGCGGGTTACGAGCAGTACTTC. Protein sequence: CSARDRAGYEQYF.

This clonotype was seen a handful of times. CDR3 coding DNA: TGCAGTGCCACAGGGACCAATCAGCCCCAGCATTTT. Protein product: CSATGTNQPQHF. V is TRBV20-1 and J is TRBJ1-5; D is possibly TRBD1 (6 bases). V was trimmed by 6 bases and J by 3 bases, leaving 9 bases between them. CDR1 and CDR2 from the germline V gene are DFQATT and SNEGSKA (reference sequence). The CDR3 totals 12 residues.

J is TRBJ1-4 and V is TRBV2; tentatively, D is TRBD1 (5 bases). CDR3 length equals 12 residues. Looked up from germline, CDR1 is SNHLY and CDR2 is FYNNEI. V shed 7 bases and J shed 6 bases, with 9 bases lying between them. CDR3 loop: CASNAGDEKLFF. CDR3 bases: TGTGCCAGCAATGCGGGGGATGAAAAACTGTTTTTT.

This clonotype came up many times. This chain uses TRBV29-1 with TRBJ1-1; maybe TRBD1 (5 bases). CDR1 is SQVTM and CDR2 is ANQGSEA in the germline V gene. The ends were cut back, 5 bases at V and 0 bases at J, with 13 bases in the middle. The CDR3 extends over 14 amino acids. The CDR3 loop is CSVCEGGVNTEAFF. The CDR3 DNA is TGCAGCGTTTGCGAGGGAGGGGTGAACACTGAAGCTTTCTTT.

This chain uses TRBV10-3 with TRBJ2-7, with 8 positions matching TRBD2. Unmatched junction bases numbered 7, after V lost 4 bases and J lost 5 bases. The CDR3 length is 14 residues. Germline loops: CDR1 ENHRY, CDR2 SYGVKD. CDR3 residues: CAISASGRLNEQYF. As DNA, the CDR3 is TGTGCCATCAGTGCCAGCGGGAGATTGAACGAGCAGTACTTC.

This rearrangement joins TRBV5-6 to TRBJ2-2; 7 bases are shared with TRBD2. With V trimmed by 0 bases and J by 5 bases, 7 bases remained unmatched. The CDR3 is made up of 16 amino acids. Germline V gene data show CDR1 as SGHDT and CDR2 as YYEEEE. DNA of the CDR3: TGTGCCAGCAGCTTGGTCGACGGGAGGTGGACCGGGGAGCTGTTTTTT. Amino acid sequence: CASSLVDGRWTGELFF.